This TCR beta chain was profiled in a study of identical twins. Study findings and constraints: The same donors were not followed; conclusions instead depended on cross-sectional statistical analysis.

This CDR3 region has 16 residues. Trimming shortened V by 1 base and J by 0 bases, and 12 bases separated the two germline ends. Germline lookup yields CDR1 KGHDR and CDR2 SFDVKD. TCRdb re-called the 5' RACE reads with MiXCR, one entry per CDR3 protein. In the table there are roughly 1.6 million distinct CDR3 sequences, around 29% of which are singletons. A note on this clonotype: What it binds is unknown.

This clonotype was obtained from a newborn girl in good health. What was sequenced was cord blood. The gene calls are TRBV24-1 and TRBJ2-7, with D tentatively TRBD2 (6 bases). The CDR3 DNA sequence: TGTGCCACCAGTGATTTAGCGGAGGGCACCTCCTACGAGCAGTACTTC. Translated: CATSDLAEGTSYEQYF.